This T cell receptor beta chain is drawn from a study of shared clonotypes between healthy human individuals. Generated by immunoSEQ multiplex PCR, the TCRdb table keeps only in-frame clones and is missing some. The sample lists roughly 680,000 clones; 72% were seen once. CDR3 length equals 14 residues. Germline CDR1 is MDHEN and CDR2 is SYDVKM. V gave up 10 bases and J gave up 2 bases, with 12 bases separating them. The receptor was isolated from a woman under 40 in good health. The sequencing input was memory CD4+ T cells sorted from blood. Subset given: CD45RA-negative fraction. This chain connects TRBV28 to TRBJ2-6; maybe TRBD2 (5 bases). CDR3 nucleotide sequence: TGTGCCACCGGGTCGGGGACTGGGGCCAACGTCCTGACTTTC. Translation: CATGSGTGANVLTF. Full variable domain (outside the CDR3, taken from reference TRBV28 and TRBJ2-6): DVKVTQSSRYLVKRTGEKVFLECVQDMDHENMFWYRQDPGLGLRLIYFSYDVKMKEKGDIPEGYSVSREKKERFSLILESASTNQTSMYLCATGSGTGANVLTFGAGSRLTVL.